This is a list of T cell receptor beta chains from one sample in a study of CD8 T cells in ankylosing spondylitis. One entry per CDR3 protein, called by TCRdb with MiXCR from the 5' RACE reads. The sample records about 250,000 distinct CDR3 sequences, about 24% being singletons. Sequencing input: blood, either unsorted or a sorted T cell fraction (not recorded which). Source of these receptors: a male donor with ankylosing spondylitis or in good health (not recorded which). Each CDR3 is given with its conserved first and last residue. D genes are given only for firm matches. A row's size may be missing; if present it is once, few, many or a size class.

v_call	clone_size	d_call	j_call	cdr3_nt	cdr3_aa
TRBV12-3/TRBV12-4	many	.	TRBJ1-5	TGTGCCAGCAGCAAGGGACGGAGTAGCAATCAGCCCCAGCATTTT	CASSKGRSSNQPQHF
TRBV20-1	few	TRBD2	TRBJ2-3	TGCAGTGCTAGGCCACACCTGAACCGACTAGCGGGGGTCACAGATACGCAGTATTTT	CSARPHLNRLAGVTDTQYF
TRBV7-9	.	TRBD1	TRBJ2-7	TGTGCCAGCAGCTTCGACAGGGTCTCCTACGAGCAGTACTTC	CASSFDRVSYEQYF
TRBV20-1	few	TRBD1	TRBJ2-5	TGCAGTGCTAGAGGTTCCCGGACAGGGGAAGAGACCCAGTACTTC	CSARGSRTGEETQYF
TRBV20-1	.	TRBD1	TRBJ2-1	TGCAGTGCCAAGGACAGGAGCTCCTACAATGAGCAGTTCTTC	CSAKDRSSYNEQFF
TRBV2	.	.	TRBJ2-1	TGTGCCAGCAGTGAGAAGGCCAGGTTCCCCTGGGGTGAGCAGTTCTTC	CASSEKARFPWGEQFF
TRBV5-1	many	TRBD1	TRBJ2-3	TGCGCCAGCAGCTTGAGTGGACAGGGGATAGATACGCAGTATTTT	CASSLSGQGIDTQYF
TRBV20-1	many	.	TRBJ2-3	TGCAGTGCTAGTGGGCTGTATAGCACAGATACGCAGTATTTT	CSASGLYSTDTQYF
TRBV10-3	.	.	TRBJ2-7	TGTGCCATCAGTGCTCAGAGTGAGCAGTACTTC	CAISAQSEQYF
TRBV11-2	many	TRBD1	TRBJ1-4	TGTGCCAGCAGCTTAGGGGGACAGGGGGCGTATGAAAAACTGTTTTTT	CASSLGGQGAYEKLFF
TRBV7-8	few	.	TRBJ1-1	TGTGCCAGCAGCAGGGACTCGAACACTGAAGCTTTCTTT	CASSRDSNTEAFF
TRBV7-9	few	.	TRBJ2-7	TGTGCCAGCAGCTTAGCGAGGCGTCAGGGCTCCTACGAGCAGTACTTC	CASSLARRQGSYEQYF
TRBV29-1	many	.	TRBJ2-1	TGCAGCGTTGGACAGCGAGCAGGCAATGAGCAGTTCTTC	CSVGQRAGNEQFF
TRBV11-2	many	.	TRBJ2-5	TGTGCCAGCAGCTTAGCTCCGGGACTCCAGGGGGAGACCCAGTACTTC	CASSLAPGLQGETQYF
TRBV20-1	few	.	TRBJ2-6	TGCAGTGCTAGCTCTGGGGCCAACGTCCTGACTTTC	CSASSGANVLTF
TRBV6-5	.	.	TRBJ2-3	TGTGCCAGCAGTTACTCTTTAGTAAGCACAGATACGCAGTATTTT	CASSYSLVSTDTQYF
TRBV20-1	few	.	TRBJ2-7	TGCAGCCCTGCCCGGGACACCACTTCCTTCGAGCAGTACTTC	CSPARDTTSFEQYF
TRBV20-1	many	.	TRBJ2-1	TGCAGTGCTAGAGACTTGCGTAGGAACTACAATGAGCAGTTCTTC	CSARDLRRNYNEQFF
TRBV20-1	.	.	TRBJ2-7	TGCAGTGCTACCGTGGACAGCTACGAGCAGTACTTC	CSATVDSYEQYF
TRBV6-6	.	.	TRBJ2-3	TGTGCCAGCAGTTACCGCGGCACAGATACGCAGTATTTT	CASSYRGTDTQYF
TRBV28	.	.	TRBJ2-7	TGTGCCAGCAGTGCCCAGGGTGGGATCCGCTCCTACGAGCAGTACTTC	CASSAQGGIRSYEQYF
TRBV5-6	many	.	TRBJ1-5	TGTGCCAGCAGCTTGCACAGCCATCAGCCCCAGCATTTT	CASSLHSHQPQHF
TRBV12-3/TRBV12-4	few	.	TRBJ2-5	TGTGCCAGCAGCCCCCGGTCCCAACAGGAGACCCAGTACTTC	CASSPRSQQETQYF
TRBV2	.	TRBD1	TRBJ2-1	TGTGCCAGCAGTGACCTGGAGGACAGGGACAATGAGCAGTTCTTC	CASSDLEDRDNEQFF
TRBV20-1	few	.	TRBJ2-3	TGCAGTGCTAGACACCCGACCGCCTGGTCGCAGTATTTT	CSARHPTAWSQYF
TRBV4-2	few	.	TRBJ2-3	TGTGCCAGCAGCCAAGCCGGTACCCGGGTCACAGATACGCAGTATTTT	CASSQAGTRVTDTQYF
TRBV12-3/TRBV12-4	.	.	TRBJ1-2	TGTGCCAGCAGGAGAGGAGAGTACTATGGCTACACCTTC	CASRRGEYYGYTF
TRBV20-1	few	.	TRBJ2-7	TGCAGTGCTAGCCCGGGAATCTCCTACGAGCAGTACTTC	CSASPGISYEQYF
TRBV20-1	few	.	TRBJ2-2	TGCAGTGCTAGAGGCGACTTTCCCGGGGAGCTGTTTTTT	CSARGDFPGELFF
TRBV20-1	few	.	TRBJ1-2	TGCAGTGCCCGGGACTCCGGCGGCTATGGCTACACCTTC	CSARDSGGYGYTF
TRBV12-3/TRBV12-4	many	TRBD1	TRBJ1-4	TGTGCCAGCCCGTCGACAGGGGTTGAAAAACTGTTTTTT	CASPSTGVEKLFF
TRBV20-1	many	TRBD1	TRBJ1-2	TGCAGTGCTAGTAATCCGCGGGACAGGGGAAGTTATGGCTACACCTTC	CSASNPRDRGSYGYTF
TRBV6-5	once	.	TRBJ2-2	TGTGCCAGCAGTTACTCGCTCCCGGACACCGGGGAGCTGTTTTTT	CASSYSLPDTGELFF
TRBV7-9	many	.	TRBJ2-3	TGTGCCAGCAGCATCACAGATACGCAGTATTTT	CASSITDTQYF
TRBV6-5	.	.	TRBJ1-4	TGTGCCAGCAGGACTGGTGAAAAACTGTTTTTT	CASRTGEKLFF
TRBV19	.	TRBD2	TRBJ2-7	TGTGCCAGTACCCCGGGGGGGGCCACCTACGAGCAGTACTTC	CASTPGGATYEQYF
TRBV4-2	few	.	TRBJ2-7	TGTGCCAGCAGCCAAGTAAACAGGGCAGGGAACGAGCAGTACTTC	CASSQVNRAGNEQYF
TRBV6-1	few	TRBD2	TRBJ2-5	TGTGCCAGCAGTGATATAGGCGGGGGGGGCTTGGGGGAGACCCAGTACTTC	CASSDIGGGGLGETQYF
TRBV6-5	.	.	TRBJ2-7	TGTGCCAGCAGTTACGTGTCCCTGGCCTACGAGCAGTACTTC	CASSYVSLAYEQYF
TRBV7-9	.	TRBD2	TRBJ2-1	TGTGCCAGCAGGGGACTAGCGGGGGGGCGCAATGAGCAGTTCTTC	CASRGLAGGRNEQFF
TRBV20-1	.	.	TRBJ2-3	TGCAGTGCTAGAGGGTGGGGGCTAGGTACAGATACGCAGTATTTT	CSARGWGLGTDTQYF
TRBV12-3/TRBV12-4	many	.	TRBJ2-7	TGTGCCAGCAGTTTAGCGCAAGGCGGAACCTACGAGCAGTACTTC	CASSLAQGGTYEQYF
TRBV29-1	.	.	TRBJ2-2	TGCAGCTTCGGCGGGGTAGACACCGGGGAGCTGTTTTTT	CSFGGVDTGELFF
TRBV6-5	.	TRBD2	TRBJ2-5	TGTGCCAGCAGATTACTAGCGGGGCAAGAGACCCAGTACTTC	CASRLLAGQETQYF
TRBV12-3/TRBV12-4	many	TRBD2	TRBJ2-3	TGTGCCAGCAGCCCCCCGGGGGGGGCAACAGATACGCAGTATTTT	CASSPPGGATDTQYF
TRBV28	once	.	TRBJ2-1	TGTGCCAGCAGACCTAATGCCCCAGATCGAGGCTACAATGAGCAGTTCTTC	CASRPNAPDRGYNEQFF
TRBV5-1	many	TRBD1	TRBJ2-1	TGCGCCAGCAGCCCAGGGACAGGGGGAGGTAGTGAGCAGTTCTTC	CASSPGTGGGSEQFF
TRBV12-3/TRBV12-4	few	.	TRBJ2-7	TGTGCCAGCAGCCCCGAGGTAGACGAGCAGTACTTC	CASSPEVDEQYF
TRBV12-3/TRBV12-4	many	TRBD1	TRBJ1-1	TGTGCCAGCAGTCTCCCCCCGACAGGGGGCGACACTGAAGCTTTCTTT	CASSLPPTGGDTEAFF
TRBV20-1	few	TRBD1	TRBJ1-5	TGCAGTGCGAGACAGGGGGCGAGGGGCAATCAGCCCCAGCATTTT	CSARQGARGNQPQHF
TRBV28	many	TRBD1	TRBJ2-7	TGTGCCAGTACACAGGGGTCGGCCTCCTACGAGCAGTACTTC	CASTQGSASYEQYF
TRBV28	once	.	TRBJ2-7	TGTGCCAGCAGTTTGGGGTCGGCTGTCTACGAGCAGTACTTC	CASSLGSAVYEQYF
TRBV7-3	.	.	TRBJ2-5	TGTGCCAGCAGCTTAGGACCGGAAGAGACCCAGTACTTC	CASSLGPEETQYF